This T cell receptor (beta chain) stems from a study of early T cells in non-severe SARS-CoV-2 infection. For the study at large: The authors sequenced bulk RNA from unsorted whole blood, leaving chains unpaired.

As for this clonotype: The antigen is unknown.

Unique molecular identifiers were attached to individual cDNA molecules. From the 5' RACE reads, TCRdb called clonotypes with MiXCR, one entry per CDR3 protein. This sample has 64,000 or so distinct CDR3 sequences; roughly 12% occur once, and the top ten carry over 1.2%. General study points: Lookups in VDJdb leaned toward anti-spike CD8 responses and missed private and CD4 specificities.

Germline V CDR1 and CDR2: DFQATT, SNEGSKA (reference sequence). The CDR3 extends over 16 amino acids. The sequencing here drew on whole blood, taken at baseline. The clonotype was recovered from an adult who was a healthcare worker with PCR-confirmed SARS-CoV-2 infection or an uninfected control (not recorded which). V and J are TRBV20-1 and TRBJ2-2; D gene uncertain. CDR3 loop: CSARTDTARNTGELFF. DNA for the CDR3: TGCAGCGCTCGCACTGACACAGCGAGGAACACCGGGGAGCTGTTTTTT.